The entry that follows covers one TCR beta chain sequence. The antigen is undetermined. V lost 4 bases and J lost 0, with 7 bases in between. Germline V gene data show CDR1 as KGHDR and CDR2 as SFDVKD. The CDR3 length is 14 residues. The study drew donors from healthy Caucasian individuals in Russia aged roughly 6 to 95. The sample originates from a study of blood T cells in healthy people across ages. Findings and limits, study-wide: Because donor CMV status was unknown, expanded clonotype changes were possibly confounded. Total diversity from one million sequenced T cells was likely underestimated. With unsorted PBMCs, a conclusive comparison of naive versus antigen-experienced cells was not possible.

Together with a sample-barcoded 5' primer, a J-beta primer mix was included in a second PCR lasting about 6 to 11 cycles. TCRdb processed the 5' RACE reads anew with MiXCR; each CDR3 protein has one entry. Among 1,500,000 or so distinct CDR3 sequences listed, around 40% were seen once. This chain joins TRBV24-1 and TRBJ2-3; no reliable D call. The material sequenced was blood. The receptor's source is a woman in her late teens or twenties in good health. In DNA, the CDR3 is TGTGCCACCAGTGACCCTCCTAGCACAGATACGCAGTATTTT. Translated, it gives CATSDPPSTDTQYF.